Listed here is a single T cell receptor beta chain. The antigen is not known. CDR3 length: 14 amino acids. The germline gives CDR1 MNHEY, CDR2 SVGAGI. V lost 2 bases, J lost 5 bases, and 13 bases lay in between. This sample was taken from a study of identical twins. MiXCR, run by TCRdb on the 5' RACE reads, gives a single entry per CDR3 protein. The table includes roughly 570,000 distinct CDR3 sequences, over 8.5% detected once. Study-wide results and limits: Where beta out-of-frame sequences were concerned, excess twin sharing was weaker. Models underpredicted monozygotic twin sharing of out-of-frame TCR alpha.

These data also featured in a second study, about yellow fever vaccine responses in identical twins.

The TCR was taken from a woman aged 18-35 years in good health. J is TRBJ2-7 and V is TRBV6-5, with D tentatively TRBD2 (6 bases). The source material was PBMCs. The CDR3 protein is CASSYDPGRNEQYF. The CDR3 DNA follows: TGTGCCAGCAGTTACGATCCAGGGAGGAACGAGCAGTACTTC.